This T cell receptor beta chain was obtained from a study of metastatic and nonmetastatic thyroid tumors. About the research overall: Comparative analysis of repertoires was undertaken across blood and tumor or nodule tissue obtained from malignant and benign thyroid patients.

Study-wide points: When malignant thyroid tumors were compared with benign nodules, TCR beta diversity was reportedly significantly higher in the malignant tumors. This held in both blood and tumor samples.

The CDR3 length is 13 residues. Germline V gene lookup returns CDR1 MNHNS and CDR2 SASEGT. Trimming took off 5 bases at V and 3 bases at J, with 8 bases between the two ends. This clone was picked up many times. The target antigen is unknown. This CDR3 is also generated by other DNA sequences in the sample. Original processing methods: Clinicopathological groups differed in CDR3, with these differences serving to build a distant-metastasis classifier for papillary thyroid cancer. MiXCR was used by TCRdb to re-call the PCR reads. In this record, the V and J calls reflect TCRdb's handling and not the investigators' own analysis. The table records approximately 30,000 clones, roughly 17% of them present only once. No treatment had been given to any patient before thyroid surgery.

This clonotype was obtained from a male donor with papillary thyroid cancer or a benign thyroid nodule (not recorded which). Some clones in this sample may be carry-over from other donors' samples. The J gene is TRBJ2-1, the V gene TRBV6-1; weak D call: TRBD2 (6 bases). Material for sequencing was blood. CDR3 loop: CASSRTIYNEQFF. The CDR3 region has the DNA TGTGCCAGCAGTCGGACTATCTACAATGAGCAGTTCTTC.